This record covers a single T cell receptor (beta chain). The antigen is undetermined. If patients had autoimmune disease history or systemic immunosuppression, they were excluded. This specimen comes from a study of OX40 agonist ivuxolimab in advanced cancers. Study-wide context: Ivuxolimab, which is an agonistic anti-OX40 (CD134) antibody, was administered to the patients. Study-wide points: Among the lowest peripheral clonal expansion occurred in 0.1-3.0 mg/kg partial responders.

Assay used: immunoSEQ multiplex PCR; TCRdb lists only in-frame clones, some missing. The sample holds tens of thousands of clones, 75% to 85% seen once. The CDR3 runs 15 residues. V lost 6 bases to trimming and J lost 1 base, with 14 bases between them. Germline V gene sequence: CDR1 MNHEY, CDR2 SVGAGI. The source of this sequence is an adult with an advanced solid tumor such as melanoma, head and neck, liver or kidney cancer. Sequencing was performed on CD4+ or CD8+ T cells sorted from blood, taken in a trial of the OX40 agonist ivuxolimab. This chain uses TRBV6-5 with TRBJ2-3; perhaps TRBD1 as D (5 bases). CDR3 nucleotide sequence: TGTGCCAGCAGCGGTAGCTGGGGCGGCACAGATACGCAGTATTTT. Translated, it gives CASSGSWGGTDTQYF.